This TCR beta chain originates from a study of long-term antiretroviral therapy in people with HIV. Overall study context: Collection of the earliest samples took place about a decade ahead of the 2015 immediate-ART recommendation. Overall study results and limits: ART preceded a rise in diversity that nonetheless stayed lower than in transplant donor controls.

Note on this clone: Its antigen is unidentified.

Germline values: CDR1 LNHDA, CDR2 SQIVND (reference sequence). This CDR3 has 15 residues. Deletions cut 3 bases from V and 0 bases from J, with 9 bases between. The immunoSEQ assay was v3.0, run at survey level. The table came from immunoSEQ multiplex PCR; TCRdb's copy has only in-frame clones and leaves some out. The sample has 30,000 or so clones, around 85% seen once; the top ten hold roughly 3.8%. This clonotype originated in a man in his late teens or twenties with HIV. The specimen comprised unsorted PBMCs, sampled 0.8 years before starting antiretroviral therapy. The chain recombines TRBV19 with TRBJ2-1; D possibly corresponds to TRBD1 (7 bases). CDR3 loop: CASSMQGGSYNEQFF. The CDR3 DNA follows: TGTGCCAGTAGTATGCAGGGGGGCTCCTACAATGAGCAGTTCTTC.